The clone carrying this T cell receptor (beta chain) was found many times. The antigen is not known. The V end lost 1 base, the J end lost 4 bases, and 11 bases lay between the germline ends. The CDR3 runs 14 residues. Germline CDR1 LNHDA, CDR2 SQIVND (reference sequence). The data are from a study of spatial heterogeneity in lung cancer. In the study overall: Detection of beta-chain sequences consistently exceeded that of alpha-chain sequences.

Time point meaning: sample taken at primary tumor resection. MiXCR, applied by TCRdb to the 5' RACE reads, yields one record per CDR3 protein. The sample includes around 9,600 distinct CDR3 sequences, roughly 5.5% of them seen just once. The study's findings and limits: Tracking of tumor mutation counts was seen in expanded intratumoral alpha and beta TCR counts. Estimates put coverage of tumor T cells 7% to 8% for alpha and over 12% for beta chains.

The sequence came from a female donor with early-stage non-small cell lung cancer. The chain is built from TRBV19 and TRBJ2-7; D not certain. The specimen comprised lung tumor tissue, sampled at surgery. Here the CDR3 reads CASSIGATRYEQYF. CDR3 bases: TGTGCCAGTAGTATAGGGGCGACACGGTACGAGCAGTACTTC.